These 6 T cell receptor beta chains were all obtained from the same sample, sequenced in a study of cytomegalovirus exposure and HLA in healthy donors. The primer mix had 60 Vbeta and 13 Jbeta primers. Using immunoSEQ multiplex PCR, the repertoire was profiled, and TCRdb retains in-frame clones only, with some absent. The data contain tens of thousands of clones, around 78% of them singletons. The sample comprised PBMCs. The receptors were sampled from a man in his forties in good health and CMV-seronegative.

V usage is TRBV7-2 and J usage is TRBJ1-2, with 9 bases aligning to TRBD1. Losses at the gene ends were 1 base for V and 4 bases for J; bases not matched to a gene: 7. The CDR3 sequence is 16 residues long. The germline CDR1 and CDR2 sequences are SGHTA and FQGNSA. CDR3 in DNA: TGTGCCAGCAGCTTAGAAAATTGGGGACAGGGCTATGGCTACACCTTC. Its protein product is CASSLENWGQGYGYTF. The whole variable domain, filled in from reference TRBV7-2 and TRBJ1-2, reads GAGVSQSPSNKVTEKGKDVELRCDPISGHTALYWYRQSLGQGLEFLIYFQGNSAPDKSGLPSDRFSAERTGGSVSTLTIQRTQQEDSAVYLCASSLENWGQGYGYTFGSGTRLTVV.

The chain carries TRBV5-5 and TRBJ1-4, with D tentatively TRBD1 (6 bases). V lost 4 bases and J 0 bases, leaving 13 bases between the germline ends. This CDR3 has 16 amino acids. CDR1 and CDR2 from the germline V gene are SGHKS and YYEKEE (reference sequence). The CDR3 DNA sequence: TGTGCCAGCAGCCTCCCTAACAGGGCAACTAATGAAAAACTGTTTTTT. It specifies CASSLPNRATNEKLFF.

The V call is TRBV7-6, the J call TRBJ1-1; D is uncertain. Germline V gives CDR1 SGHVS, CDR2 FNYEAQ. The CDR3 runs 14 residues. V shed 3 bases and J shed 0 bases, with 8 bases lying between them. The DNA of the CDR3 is TGTGCCAGCAGCTTGCAGACTATGAACACTGAAGCTTTCTTT. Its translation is CASSLQTMNTEAFF.

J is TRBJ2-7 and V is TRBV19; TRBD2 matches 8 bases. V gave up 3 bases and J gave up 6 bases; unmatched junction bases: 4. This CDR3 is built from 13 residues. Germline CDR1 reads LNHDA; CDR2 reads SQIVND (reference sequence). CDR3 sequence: CASSILLAGEQYF. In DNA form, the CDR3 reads TGTGCCAGTAGTATTCTTCTAGCGGGCGAGCAGTACTTC. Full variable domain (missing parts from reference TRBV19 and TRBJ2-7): DGGITQSPKYLFRKEGQNVTLSCEQNLNHDAMYWYRQDPGQGLRLIYYSQIVNDFQKGDIAEGYSVSREKKESFPLTVTSAQKNPTAFYLCASSILLAGEQYFGPGTRLTVT.

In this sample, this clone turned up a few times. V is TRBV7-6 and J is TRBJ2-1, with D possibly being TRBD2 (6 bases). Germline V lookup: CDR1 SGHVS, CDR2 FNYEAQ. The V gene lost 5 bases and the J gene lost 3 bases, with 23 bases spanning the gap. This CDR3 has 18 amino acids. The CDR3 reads CASSAGHSGGPVYNEQFF. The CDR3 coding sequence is TGTGCCAGCAGCGCGGGCCATAGCGGAGGGCCTGTCTACAATGAGCAGTTCTTC.

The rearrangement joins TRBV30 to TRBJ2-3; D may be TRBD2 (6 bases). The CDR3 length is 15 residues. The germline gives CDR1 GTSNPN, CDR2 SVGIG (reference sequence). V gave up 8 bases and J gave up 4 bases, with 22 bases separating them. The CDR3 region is CALRVSGLNSDTQYF. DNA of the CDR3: TGTGCCCTCCGCGTTAGCGGATTGAATTCAGATACGCAGTATTTT.